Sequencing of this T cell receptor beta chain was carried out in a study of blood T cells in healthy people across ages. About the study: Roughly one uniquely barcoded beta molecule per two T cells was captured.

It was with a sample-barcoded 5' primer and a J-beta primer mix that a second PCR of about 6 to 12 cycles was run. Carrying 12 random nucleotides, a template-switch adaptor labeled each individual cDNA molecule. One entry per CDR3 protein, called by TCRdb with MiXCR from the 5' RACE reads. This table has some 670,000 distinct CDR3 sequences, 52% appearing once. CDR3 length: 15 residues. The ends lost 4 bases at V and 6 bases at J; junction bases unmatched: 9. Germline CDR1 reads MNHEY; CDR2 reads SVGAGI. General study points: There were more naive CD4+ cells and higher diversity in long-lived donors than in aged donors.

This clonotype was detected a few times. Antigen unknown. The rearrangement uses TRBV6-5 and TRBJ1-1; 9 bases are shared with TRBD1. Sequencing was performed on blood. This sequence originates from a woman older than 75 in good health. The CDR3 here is CASSFRTGVRAEAFF. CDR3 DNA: TGTGCCAGCAGTTTCAGGACAGGGGTTCGGGCTGAAGCTTTCTTT.